The 11 T cell receptor beta chains below come from one sample, sequenced in a study of cytomegalovirus exposure and HLA in healthy donors. The table came from immunoSEQ multiplex PCR; TCRdb's copy has only in-frame clones and leaves some out. The sample has fewer than 150,000 clones; around 89% are singletons. The sample taken for sequencing was PBMCs. Source of these receptors: a man younger than 30 in good health and CMV-seronegative.

The chain combines TRBV18 with TRBJ2-7; 10 bases match TRBD2. The CDR3 contains 14 residues. Looked up from germline, CDR1 is KGHSH and CDR2 is LQKENI. Losses at the gene ends were 4 bases for V and 5 bases for J; bases not matched to a gene: 5. The CDR3 spells CASSLTSGINEQYF. The DNA of the CDR3 is TGTGCCAGCTCACTCACTAGCGGGATCAACGAGCAGTACTTC.

The chain joins TRBV7-9 to TRBJ2-1; TRBD1 agrees at 8 bases. Germline V CDR1 and CDR2: SEHNR, FQNEAQ (reference sequence). The junction had 6 bases not matched to a gene; V was cut back by 10 bases and J by 10 bases. The CDR3 covers 11 residues. In nucleotides, the CDR3 is TGTGCCACCGACAGGGGTCGAGAGCAGTTCTTC. Protein: CATDRGREQFF.

The J gene is TRBJ2-2, the V gene TRBV10-1, with 12 bases lining up with TRBD1. CDR3 length: 14 residues. Per the germline V gene, CDR1 is WNHNN and CDR2 is SYGVQD (reference sequence). Germline trimming cut 7 bases from V and 7 bases from J; bases unmatched to any gene: 4. Here the CDR3 reads CASMGQGAVGELFF. CDR3 nucleotides: TGCGCCAGCATGGGACAGGGGGCGGTCGGGGAGCTGTTTTTT.

This chain joins TRBV18 and TRBJ1-5; 7 bases fit TRBD1. This CDR3 region has 15 residues. Germline CDR1 and CDR2: KGHSH and LQKENI. Losses at the gene ends were 4 bases for V and 3 bases for J; bases not matched to a gene: 6. In DNA, the CDR3 is TGTGCCAGCTCACTATCGGGACAGCACAATCAGCCCCAGCATTTT. It encodes CASSLSGQHNQPQHF. Drawing the rest from reference TRBV18 and TRBJ1-5, the complete variable domain is NAGVMQNPRHLVRRRGQEARLRCSPMKGHSHVYWYRQLPEEGLKFMVYLQKENIIDESGMPKERFSAEFPKEGPSILRIQQVVRGDSAAYFCASSLSGQHNQPQHFGDGTRLSIL.

The genes are TRBV28 and TRBJ1-3, with a possible D match to TRBD1 (5 bases). Germline CDR1 MDHEN, CDR2 SYDVKM. Trimming took 1 base from V and 0 from J, leaving 13 bases between them. The CDR3 totals 17 residues. The CDR3 bases are TGTGCCAGCAGTTTATTCGTCGCAGGGTACTCTGGAAACACCATATATTTT. It specifies CASSLFVAGYSGNTIYF.

The chain has TRBV27 and TRBJ2-3; the D gene is possibly TRBD2 (5 bases). This CDR3 spans 14 amino acids. The V end lost 6 bases, the J end lost 3 bases, and 13 bases lay between the germline ends. The germline gives CDR1 MNHEY, CDR2 SMNVEV (reference sequence). CDR3 nucleotide sequence: TGTGCCAGCAGAGGGCTAGCTTGGACAGATACGCAGTATTTT. Encoded protein: CASRGLAWTDTQYF.

V usage is TRBV10-1 and J usage is TRBJ2-2; possible D gene TRBD1, 5 bases. V was pared by 3 bases and J by 3 bases, with 8 bases between. Germline values: CDR1 WNHNN, CDR2 SYGVQD (reference sequence). This CDR3 is 14 amino acids long. This chain's CDR3 is CASSDGQHTGELFF. In nucleotides, the CDR3 is TGCGCCAGCAGTGATGGACAACACACCGGGGAGCTGTTTTTT.

The rearrangement joins TRBV25-1 to TRBJ1-2, with a possible D match to TRBD1 (6 bases). The CDR3 contains 16 residues. Trimming cost V 5 bases and J 0 bases, with 16 bases left between them. Germline CDR1 and CDR2: MGHDK and SYGVNS. The CDR3 reads CASSKAGTLANYGYTF. The CDR3 bases are TGTGCCAGCAGTAAAGCCGGGACATTGGCTAACTATGGCTACACCTTC.

The chain joins TRBV19 to TRBJ2-1; D call uncertain. With 4 bases removed from V and 0 bases from J, the gap between germline ends came to 13 bases. The CDR3 covers 16 residues. Germline CDR1 and CDR2: LNHDA and SQIVND (reference sequence). CDR3 protein: CASSTLQFPSYNEQFF. CDR3 bases: TGTGCCAGTAGTACCCTACAGTTTCCCTCCTACAATGAGCAGTTCTTC.

CDR3 sequence reads: CASKEGGGWNQPQHF. The CDR3 DNA follows: TGTGCCAGCAAAGAAGGAGGGGGCTGGAATCAGCCCCAGCATTTT. The rearrangement joins TRBV6-5 to TRBJ1-5; the match to TRBD1 covers 7 bases. The CDR3 covers 15 residues. Unmatched junction bases numbered 10, after V lost 7 bases and J lost 4 bases. The germline V gene encodes CDR1 MNHEY and CDR2 SVGAGI.

The genes are TRBV7-9 and TRBJ2-5; D might be TRBD1 (6 bases). V lost 5 bases and J lost 5, with 12 bases in between. The length of the CDR3 is 13 residues. CDR1 is SEHNR and CDR2 is FQNEAQ in the germline V gene (reference sequence). The CDR3 nucleotides are TGTGCCAGCAGCATCTACAGGGCCGAGACCCAGTACTTC. Translating it yields CASSIYRAETQYF.